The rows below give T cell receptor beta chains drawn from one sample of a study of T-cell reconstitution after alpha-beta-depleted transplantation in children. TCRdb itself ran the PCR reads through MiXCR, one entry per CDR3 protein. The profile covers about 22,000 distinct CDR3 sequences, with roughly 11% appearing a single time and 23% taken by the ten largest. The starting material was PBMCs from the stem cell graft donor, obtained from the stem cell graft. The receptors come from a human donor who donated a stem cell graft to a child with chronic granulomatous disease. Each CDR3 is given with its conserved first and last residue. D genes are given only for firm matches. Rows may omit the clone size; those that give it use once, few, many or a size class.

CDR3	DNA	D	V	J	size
CSARPRGGHGYTF	TGCAGTGCTAGACCGAGAGGGGGACATGGCTACACCTTC	NA	TRBV20-1	TRBJ1-2	many
CASSPRPGVDTQYF	TGCGCCAGCAGCCCACGACCAGGGGTAGATACGCAGTATTTT	NA	TRBV5-1	TRBJ2-3	many
CASSLGRGLPTYF	TGTGCCAGCAGCTTAGGGCGGGGACTTCCAACATATTTT	NA	TRBV7-6	TRBJ1-3	NA
CASSIGQGSEAFF	TGTGCCAGCAGTATAGGACAGGGCTCTGAAGCTTTCTTT	TRBD1	TRBV27	TRBJ1-1	many
CASSGGSWYNEQFF	TGTGCCAGCAGTGGCGGGAGCTGGTACAATGAGCAGTTCTTC	TRBD2	TRBV28	TRBJ2-1	many
CSVDGKTGLDETQYF	TGCAGCGTTGACGGTAAAACAGGGCTAGACGAGACCCAGTACTTC	NA	TRBV29-1	TRBJ2-5	many
CASSGGPGQSTGELFF	TGCGCCAGCAGCGGCGGCCCGGGACAGAGCACCGGGGAGCTGTTTTTT	TRBD1	TRBV5-1	TRBJ2-2	few
CASSQDQTDFLGGYTF	TGTGCCAGCAGCCAAGATCAAACGGATTTTTTGGGTGGCTACACCTTC	NA	TRBV4-2	TRBJ1-2	many
CASSLSGTTTYEQYF	TGCGCCAGCAGCTTGTCCGGGACAACAACCTACGAGCAGTACTTC	NA	TRBV5-1	TRBJ2-7	many
CSASTLDSSEQYF	TGCAGTGCTAGCACTTTAGATTCATCCGAGCAGTACTTC	NA	TRBV20-1	TRBJ2-7	many
CASSLDPESSYEQYF	TGTGCCAGCAGCCTGGACCCTGAGAGCTCCTACGAGCAGTACTTC	NA	TRBV5-6	TRBJ2-7	NA
CASSPRQGAWNTEAFF	TGTGCCAGCAGCCCCAGACAGGGGGCTTGGAACACTGAAGCTTTCTTT	TRBD1	TRBV7-9	TRBJ1-1	many
CSAAPAGSRSNQPQHF	TGCAGTGCCGCCCCGGCGGGGTCTCGTAGCAATCAGCCCCAGCATTTT	NA	TRBV20-1	TRBJ1-5	many
CASSTTSGSSYEQYF	TGTGCCAGCAGTACTACTAGCGGGAGCTCCTACGAGCAGTACTTC	TRBD2	TRBV6-5	TRBJ2-7	many
CSARSYPTSGSTYTGELFF	TGCAGTGCTAGATCCTACCCCACTAGCGGGAGCACGTACACCGGGGAGCTGTTTTTT	TRBD2	TRBV20-1	TRBJ2-2	many
CSASEHWTGGNTEAFF	TGCAGTGCTAGCGAACATTGGACAGGGGGGAACACTGAAGCTTTCTTT	TRBD1	TRBV20-1	TRBJ1-1	many
CASSPLGGSGTISGNTIYF	TGTGCCAGCAGCCCCTTGGGGGGTTCCGGGACTATCTCTGGAAACACCATATATTTT	NA	TRBV27	TRBJ1-3	many
CASSLGLLGGQAGELFF	TGTGCCAGCAGTTTGGGGCTACTGGGGGGGCAGGCCGGGGAGCTGTTTTTT	NA	TRBV12-3/TRBV12-4	TRBJ2-2	NA
CSGWTSGGWDETQYF	TGCAGTGGATGGACTAGCGGGGGGTGGGATGAGACCCAGTACTTC	TRBD2	TRBV20-1	TRBJ2-5	many
CASSADRTDTQYF	TGTGCCAGCAGTGCGGACAGAACAGATACGCAGTATTTT	NA	TRBV2	TRBJ2-3	many
CSANNRASGNTIYF	TGCAGTGCGAATAACAGGGCCTCTGGAAACACCATATATTTT	NA	TRBV20-1	TRBJ1-3	many